This is a list of T cell receptor beta chains from one sample in a study of shared clonotypes between healthy human individuals. Data came from immunoSEQ multiplex PCR; TCRdb stores just in-frame clones and leaves some out. The repertoire includes roughly 760,000 clones, 74% of them detected once, and approximately 1.8% sits in the top ten. The sequencing input was memory CD4+ T cells sorted from blood. The receptor source for this set is a woman younger than 45 in good health. CDR3s include the opening cysteine and the closing phenylalanine or tryptophan. The order of the fields is clone size, V gene, D gene, J gene, CDR3 protein, CDR3 DNA. The D gene is left open where the match is weak. Part of the rows lack a size; the others show once, few, many or a class for expanded clones.

size: few
V: TRBV25-1
D: NA
J: TRBJ1-5
CDR3: CASSGIGALKNQPQHF
DNA: TGTGCCAGCAGTGGAATAGGCGCGCTCAAGAATCAGCCCCAGCATTTT

size: NA
V: TRBV6-1
D: NA
J: TRBJ1-2
CDR3: CASSLADSYGYTF
DNA: TGTGCCAGCAGTCTAGCTGACAGCTATGGCTACACCTTC

size: NA
V: TRBV7-6
D: NA
J: TRBJ1-4
CDR3: CASSPGLLEKLFF
DNA: TGTGCCAGCAGCCCCGGACTACTTGAAAAACTGTTTTTT

size: NA
V: TRBV5-1
D: NA
J: TRBJ2-7
CDR3: CASSTTGTPYEQYF
DNA: TGCGCCAGCAGCACTACCGGGACACCCTACGAGCAGTACTTC

size: NA
V: TRBV11-2
D: NA
J: TRBJ2-2
CDR3: CASSPRGLNTGELFF
DNA: TGTGCCAGCAGTCCACGAGGACTAAACACCGGGGAGCTGTTTTTT

size: NA
V: TRBV5-6
D: TRBD2
J: TRBJ2-1
CDR3: CASSLAAGVHEQFF
DNA: TGTGCCAGCAGCTTGGCGGCGGGGGTCCATGAGCAGTTCTTC

size: NA
V: TRBV7-9
D: NA
J: TRBJ2-2
CDR3: CASSAQNANTGELFF
DNA: TGTGCCAGCAGCGCACAGAACGCGAACACCGGGGAGCTGTTTTTT

size: NA
V: TRBV29-1
D: NA
J: TRBJ1-5
CDR3: CSEQGTSVQPQHF
DNA: TGCAGCGAACAGGGTACTAGCGTTCAGCCCCAGCATTTT

size: many
V: TRBV20-1
D: NA
J: TRBJ1-2
CDR3: CSAFQYGYTF
DNA: TGCAGTGCTTTTCAATATGGCTACACCTTC

size: NA
V: TRBV15
D: NA
J: TRBJ2-7
CDR3: CATSVDSDLGDEQYF
DNA: TGTGCCACCAGCGTCGACAGTGACCTTGGGGACGAGCAGTACTTC

size: NA
V: TRBV10-3
D: NA
J: TRBJ1-3
CDR3: CAISSSGNTIYF
DNA: TGTGCCATCAGCAGCTCTGGAAACACCATATATTTT

size: NA
V: TRBV19
D: TRBD1
J: TRBJ1-1
CDR3: CASSSQGALFMNTEAFF
DNA: TGTGCCAGTAGTAGCCAGGGGGCCCTCTTTATGAACACTGAAGCTTTCTTT

size: NA
V: TRBV5-1
D: TRBD1
J: TRBJ2-5
CDR3: CASSSRTGMGETQYF
DNA: TGCGCCAGCAGCTCGAGGACAGGGATGGGGGAGACCCAGTACTTC

size: once
V: TRBV27
D: TRBD2
J: TRBJ2-1
CDR3: CASSLASGKGFEQFF
DNA: TGTGCCAGCAGTTTAGCCAGCGGGAAGGGTTTTGAGCAGTTCTTC

size: few
V: TRBV6-5
D: TRBD2
J: TRBJ2-2
CDR3: CASSYYGGGTGELFF
DNA: TGTGCCAGCAGTTACTATGGCGGGGGCACCGGGGAGCTGTTTTTT

size: once
V: TRBV9
D: TRBD2
J: TRBJ2-2
CDR3: CASSKQLMLAGGAGELFF
DNA: TGTGCCAGCAGCAAACAACTTATGCTAGCGGGAGGTGCCGGGGAGCTGTTTTTT

size: NA
V: TRBV28
D: TRBD1
J: TRBJ1-1
CDR3: CASSSLGQGALRDTEAFF
DNA: TGTGCCAGCAGCTCACTAGGACAGGGGGCGCTCCGGGACACTGAAGCTTTCTTT

size: NA
V: TRBV5-1
D: NA
J: TRBJ1-3
CDR3: CASSFGDGGNTIYF
DNA: TGCGCCAGCAGCTTCGGGGATGGAGGAAACACCATATATTTT

size: NA
V: TRBV28
D: TRBD2
J: TRBJ2-7
CDR3: CASSLGGGPPTYEQYF
DNA: TGTGCCAGCAGTTTAGGCGGGGGTCCCCCTACCTACGAGCAGTACTTC

size: few
V: TRBV5-1
D: NA
J: TRBJ1-4
CDR3: CASSLVGGNEKLFF
DNA: TGCGCCAGCAGCTTGGTAGGGGGAAATGAAAAACTGTTTTTT

size: NA
V: TRBV2
D: TRBD2
J: TRBJ2-3
CDR3: CASRPGLAGGPIWSGTDTQYF
DNA: TGTGCCAGCAGGCCGGGACTAGCGGGAGGGCCTATATGGAGCGGCACAGATACGCAGTATTTT

size: NA
V: TRBV29-1
D: NA
J: TRBJ2-1
CDR3: CSVEVYNEQFF
DNA: TGCAGCGTTGAGGTCTACAATGAGCAGTTCTTC